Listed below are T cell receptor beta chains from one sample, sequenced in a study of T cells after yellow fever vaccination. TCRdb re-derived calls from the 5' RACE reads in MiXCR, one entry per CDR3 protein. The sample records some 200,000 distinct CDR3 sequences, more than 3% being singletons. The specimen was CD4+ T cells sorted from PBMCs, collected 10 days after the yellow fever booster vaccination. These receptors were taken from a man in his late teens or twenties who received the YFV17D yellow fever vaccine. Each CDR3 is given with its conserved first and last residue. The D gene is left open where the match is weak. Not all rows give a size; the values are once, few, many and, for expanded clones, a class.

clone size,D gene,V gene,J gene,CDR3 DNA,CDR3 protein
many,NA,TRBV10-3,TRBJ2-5,TGTGCCATCAGTGAAGGGGGTACAGGTGGCCAGACCCAGTACTTC,CAISEGGTGGQTQYF
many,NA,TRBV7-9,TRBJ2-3,TGTGCCAGCAGCCCATCTAGCACAGATACGCAGTATTTT,CASSPSSTDTQYF
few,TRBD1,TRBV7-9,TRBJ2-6,TGTGCCAGCAGCTCAGCGACAGGGTTCTCTGGGGCCAACGTCCTGACTTTC,CASSSATGFSGANVLTF
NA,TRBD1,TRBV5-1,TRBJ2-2,TGCGCCAGCGGCAATCAGGGGGACGGGGAGCTGTTTTTT,CASGNQGDGELFF
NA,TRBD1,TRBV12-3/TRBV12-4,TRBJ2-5,TGTGCCAGCGGCCTTAGAGGGGGCTTCGAGACCCAGTACTTC,CASGLRGGFETQYF
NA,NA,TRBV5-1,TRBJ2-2,TGCGCCAGCAGCTTGTCCAGGCCGTCGAACACCGGGGAGCTGTTTTTT,CASSLSRPSNTGELFF
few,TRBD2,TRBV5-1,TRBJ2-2,TGCGCCAGCAGCCTAGCGGGGGGGGCCACCGGGGAGCTGTTTTTT,CASSLAGGATGELFF
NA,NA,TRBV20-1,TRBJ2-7,TGCAGTGTGGGGACCGGGAGTCGCGAGCAGTACTTC,CSVGTGSREQYF
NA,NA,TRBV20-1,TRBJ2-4,TGCAGTGCTATCGAACCCCTTAAGACAGAGAAAAACATTCAGTACTTC,CSAIEPLKTEKNIQYF
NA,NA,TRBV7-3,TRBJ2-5,TGTGCCAGCAGCCCCAACGGAGGCCAAGAGACCCAGTACTTC,CASSPNGGQETQYF
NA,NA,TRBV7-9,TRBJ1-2,TGTGCCAGCAGCGCCCGAGAGAACAGCTATGGCTACACCTTC,CASSARENSYGYTF
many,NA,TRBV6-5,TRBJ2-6,TGTGCCAGCAGAGGCAGCCTCTCGGGGGCCAACGTCCTGACTTTC,CASRGSLSGANVLTF
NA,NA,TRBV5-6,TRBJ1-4,TGTGCCAGCAGCTTGTCGAGGAGGGGAAAACTGTTTTTT,CASSLSRRGKLFF
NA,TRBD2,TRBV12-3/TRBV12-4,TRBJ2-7,TGTGCCAGCAGTACGGGGCCGGGACTAGCGGGGTTCTACGAGCAGTACTTC,CASSTGPGLAGFYEQYF
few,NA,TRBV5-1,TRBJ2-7,TGCGCCAGCACATTGGGTGGCTCTCTCGGCACCTACGAGCAGTACTTC,CASTLGGSLGTYEQYF
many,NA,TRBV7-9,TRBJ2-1,TGTGCCAGCAGCTTAGTGGGGGTAGTGAATGAGCAGTTCTTC,CASSLVGVVNEQFF